The sequence of this T cell receptor (beta chain) was determined in a study of T-cell memory formation after mild COVID-19. This CDR3 comprises 17 residues. Germline-derived CDR1 and CDR2 are SGHRS and YFSETQ. V was clipped by 1 base and J by 4 bases; unmatched bases: 12. This clonotype has just a few counts. The target antigen is unknown. 5'RACE with constant-segment primers yielded barcoded, UMI-tagged TCR alpha and TCR beta cDNA libraries. Via MiXCR, TCRdb re-called the 5' RACE reads, giving one row per CDR3 protein. The table includes approximately 260,000 distinct CDR3 sequences, roughly 15% detected once. Study-wide findings and caveats: The appearance of some responding clones in pre-infection memory suggested that cross-reactive memory joined. There was a balanced CD4/CD8 profile in clones contracting day 15 to 85, and later expanders leaned CD4+. The study found contracting CD4+ clones mainly in CM and EM and contracting CD8+ clones in EMRA.

The chain carries TRBV5-1 and TRBJ2-5, with 8 positions matching TRBD1. This receptor was taken from a young man who had mild COVID-19 (a few samples of this study predate the infection). Cell type and time point are not known. The sequenced sample was PBMCs or a T cell subset sorted from them (not recorded which). The CDR3 DNA sequence: TGCGCCAGCAGCTTGAAATGGATCAGGGGGCTTTCAGAGACCCAGTACTTC. It translates to CASSLKWIRGLSETQYF.